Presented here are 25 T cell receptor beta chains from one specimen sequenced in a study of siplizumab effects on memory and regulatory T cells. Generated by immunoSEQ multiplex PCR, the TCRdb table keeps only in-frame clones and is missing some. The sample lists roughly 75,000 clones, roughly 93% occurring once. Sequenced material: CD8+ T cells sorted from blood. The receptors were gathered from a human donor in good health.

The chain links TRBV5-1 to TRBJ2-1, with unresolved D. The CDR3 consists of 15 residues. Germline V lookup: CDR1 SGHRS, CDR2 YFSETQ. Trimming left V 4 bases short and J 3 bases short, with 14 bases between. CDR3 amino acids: CASSDILDVYNEQFF. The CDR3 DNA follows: TGCGCCAGCAGCGACATCCTAGACGTCTACAATGAGCAGTTCTTC.

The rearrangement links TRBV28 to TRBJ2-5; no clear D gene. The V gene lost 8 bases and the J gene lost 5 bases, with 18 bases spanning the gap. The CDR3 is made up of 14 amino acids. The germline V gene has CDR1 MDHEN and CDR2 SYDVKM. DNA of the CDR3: TGTGCCAGCGGGTCTCCCGCCGCCAGGGAGACCCAGTACTTC. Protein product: CASGSPAARETQYF.

The CDR3 DNA reads as TGTGCCAGCAGCCAAGGGCAGATAAACTATGATGGCTACACCTTC. This codes for CASSQGQINYDGYTF. V and J are TRBV14 and TRBJ1-2; D unclear. In germline, CDR1 is SGHDN, CDR2 FVKESK. The germline V and J ends were trimmed by 1 base and 6 bases, with 15 bases remaining between them. The CDR3 has 15 residues.

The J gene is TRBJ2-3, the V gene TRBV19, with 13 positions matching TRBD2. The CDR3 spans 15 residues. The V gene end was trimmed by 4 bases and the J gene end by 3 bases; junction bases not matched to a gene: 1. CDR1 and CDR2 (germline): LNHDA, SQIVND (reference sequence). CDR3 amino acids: CASSTGLAGTDTQYF. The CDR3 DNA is TGTGCCAGTAGTACGGGACTAGCGGGGACAGATACGCAGTATTTT.

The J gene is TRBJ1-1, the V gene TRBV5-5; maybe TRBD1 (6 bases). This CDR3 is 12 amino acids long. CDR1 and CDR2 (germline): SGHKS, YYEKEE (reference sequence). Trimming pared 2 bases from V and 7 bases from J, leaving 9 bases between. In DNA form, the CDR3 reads TGTGCCAGCAGCTTCGGACAGATTGAAGCTTTCTTT. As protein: CASSFGQIEAFF.

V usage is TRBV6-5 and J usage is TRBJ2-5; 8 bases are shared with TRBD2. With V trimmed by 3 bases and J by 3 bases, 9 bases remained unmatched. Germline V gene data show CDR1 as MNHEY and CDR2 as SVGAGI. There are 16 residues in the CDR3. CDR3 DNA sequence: TGTGCCAGCAGTTATCAACTGACTAGCGTGGAAGAGACCCAGTACTTC. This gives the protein CASSYQLTSVEETQYF.

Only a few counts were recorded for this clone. In DNA, the CDR3 is TGTGCCAGCAGCGTAGATTCTGGGGGCGGTCAGCCCCAGCATTTT. Translating it yields CASSVDSGGGQPQHF. The chain recombines TRBV9 with TRBJ1-5, with D possibly matching TRBD1 (6 bases). CDR3 length: 15 residues. The germline V gene encodes CDR1 SGDLS and CDR2 YYNGEE. With 0 bases removed from V and 6 bases from J, the gap between germline ends came to 13 bases.

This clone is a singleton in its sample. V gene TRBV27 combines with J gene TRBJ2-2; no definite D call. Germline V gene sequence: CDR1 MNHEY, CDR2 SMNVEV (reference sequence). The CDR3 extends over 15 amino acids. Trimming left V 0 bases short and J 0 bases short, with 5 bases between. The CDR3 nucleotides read TGTGCCAGCAGTTTATCGTCGGCGAACACCGGGGAGCTGTTTTTT. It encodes CASSLSSANTGELFF.

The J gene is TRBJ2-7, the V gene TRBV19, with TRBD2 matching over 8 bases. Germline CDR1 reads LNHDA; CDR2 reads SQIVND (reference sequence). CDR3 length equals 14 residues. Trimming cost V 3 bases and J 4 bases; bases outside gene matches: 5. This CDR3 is CASSIAGGGYEQYF. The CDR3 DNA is TGTGCCAGTAGTATCGCAGGCGGGGGGTACGAGCAGTACTTC.

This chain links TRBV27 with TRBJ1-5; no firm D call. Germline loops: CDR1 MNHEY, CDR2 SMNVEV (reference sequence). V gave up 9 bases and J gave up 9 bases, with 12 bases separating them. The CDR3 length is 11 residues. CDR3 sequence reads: CARMYIGPQHF. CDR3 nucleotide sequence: TGTGCCAGAATGTATATTGGGCCCCAGCATTTT.

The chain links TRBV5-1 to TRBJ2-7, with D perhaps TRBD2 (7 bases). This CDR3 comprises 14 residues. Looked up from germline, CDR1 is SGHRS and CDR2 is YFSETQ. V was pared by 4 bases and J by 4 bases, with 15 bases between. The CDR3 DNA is TGCGCCAGCAGCCTGGGACACGGGGGGTACGAGCAGTACTTC. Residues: CASSLGHGGYEQYF.

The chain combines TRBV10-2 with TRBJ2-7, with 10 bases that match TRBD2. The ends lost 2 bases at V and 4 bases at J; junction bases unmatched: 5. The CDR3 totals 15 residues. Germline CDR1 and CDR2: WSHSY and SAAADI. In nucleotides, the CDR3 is TGCGCCAGCAGTGAGAAGGGACTAGCGCAGTACGAGCAGTACTTC. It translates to CASSEKGLAQYEQYF.

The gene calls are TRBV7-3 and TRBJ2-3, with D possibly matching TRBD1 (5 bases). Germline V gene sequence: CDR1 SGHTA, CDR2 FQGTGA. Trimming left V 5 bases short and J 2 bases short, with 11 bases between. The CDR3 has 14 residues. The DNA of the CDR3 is TGTGCCAGCAGCCGAGACAGCTACACAGATACGCAGTATTTT. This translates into CASSRDSYTDTQYF.

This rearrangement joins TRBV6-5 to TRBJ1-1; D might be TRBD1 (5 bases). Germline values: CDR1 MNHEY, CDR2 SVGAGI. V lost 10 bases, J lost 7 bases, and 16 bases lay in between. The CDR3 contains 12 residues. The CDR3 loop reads CATGGGGDEAFF. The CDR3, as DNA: TGTGCCACCGGGGGGGGAGGGGATGAAGCTTTCTTT.

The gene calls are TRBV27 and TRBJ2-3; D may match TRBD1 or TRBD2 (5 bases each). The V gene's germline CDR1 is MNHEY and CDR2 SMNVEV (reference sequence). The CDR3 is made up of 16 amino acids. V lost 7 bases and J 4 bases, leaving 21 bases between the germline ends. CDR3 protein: CASTGPGPRGADTQYF. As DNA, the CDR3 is TGTGCCAGCACGGGGCCGGGACCCCGAGGCGCAGATACGCAGTATTTT.

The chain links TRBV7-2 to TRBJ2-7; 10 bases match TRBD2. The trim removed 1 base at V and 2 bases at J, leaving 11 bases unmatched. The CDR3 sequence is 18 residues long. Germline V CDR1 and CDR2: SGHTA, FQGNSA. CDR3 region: CASSLDTVERGGPYEQYF. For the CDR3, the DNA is TGTGCCAGCAGCTTAGATACGGTGGAGCGGGGGGGTCCCTACGAGCAGTACTTC.

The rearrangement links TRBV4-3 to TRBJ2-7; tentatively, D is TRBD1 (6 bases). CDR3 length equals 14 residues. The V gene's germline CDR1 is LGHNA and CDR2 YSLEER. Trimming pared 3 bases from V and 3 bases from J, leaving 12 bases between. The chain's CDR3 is CASSQDRSSYEQYF. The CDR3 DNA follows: TGCGCCAGCAGCCAGGACAGAAGCAGCTACGAGCAGTACTTC.

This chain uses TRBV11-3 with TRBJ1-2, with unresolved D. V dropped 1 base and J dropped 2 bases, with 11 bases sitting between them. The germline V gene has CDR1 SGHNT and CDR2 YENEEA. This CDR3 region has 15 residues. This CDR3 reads CASSLVYAQNYGYTF. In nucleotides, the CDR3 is TGTGCCAGCAGCTTAGTGTACGCCCAAAACTATGGCTACACCTTC. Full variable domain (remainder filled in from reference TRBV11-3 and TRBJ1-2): EAGVVQSPRYKIIEKKQPVAFWCNPISGHNTLYWYLQNLGQGPELLIRYENEEAVDDSQLPKDRFSAERLKGVDSTLKIQPAELGDSAVYLCASSLVYAQNYGYTFGSGTRLTVV.

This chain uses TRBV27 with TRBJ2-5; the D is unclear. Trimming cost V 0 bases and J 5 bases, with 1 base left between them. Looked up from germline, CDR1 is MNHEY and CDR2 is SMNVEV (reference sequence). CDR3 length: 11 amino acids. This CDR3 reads CASSLSETQYF. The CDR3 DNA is TGTGCCAGCAGTTTATCGGAGACCCAGTACTTC.

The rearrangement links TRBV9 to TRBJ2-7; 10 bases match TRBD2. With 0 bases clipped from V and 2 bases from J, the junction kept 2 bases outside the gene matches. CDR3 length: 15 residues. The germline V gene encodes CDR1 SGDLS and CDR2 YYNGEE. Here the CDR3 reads CASSVDTSGAYEQYF. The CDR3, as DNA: TGTGCCAGCAGCGTAGATACTAGCGGGGCCTACGAGCAGTACTTC.

CDR3 sequence: CASSHGTGAGNTIYF. The CDR3 nucleotides read TGTGCCAGCAGTCACGGGACAGGGGCTGGAAACACCATATATTTT. This sequence joins TRBV27 and TRBJ1-3, with TRBD1 identical over 10 bases. V gave up 5 bases and J gave up 2 bases; unmatched junction bases: 3. The germline CDR1 and CDR2 sequences are MNHEY and SMNVEV (reference sequence). This CDR3 is built from 15 residues.

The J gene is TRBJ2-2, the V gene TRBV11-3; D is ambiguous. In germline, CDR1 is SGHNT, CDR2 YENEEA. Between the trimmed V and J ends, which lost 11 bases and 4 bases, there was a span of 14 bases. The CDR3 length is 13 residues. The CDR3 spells CAALLVGTGELFF. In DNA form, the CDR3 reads TGTGCCGCACTCCTGGTAGGCACCGGGGAGCTGTTTTTT.

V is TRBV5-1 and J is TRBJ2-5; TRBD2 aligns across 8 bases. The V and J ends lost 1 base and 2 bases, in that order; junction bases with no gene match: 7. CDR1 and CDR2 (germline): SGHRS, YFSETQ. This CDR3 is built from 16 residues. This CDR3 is CASSLSSGGFQETQYF. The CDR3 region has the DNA TGCGCCAGCAGCTTGTCGAGCGGGGGTTTTCAAGAGACCCAGTACTTC.

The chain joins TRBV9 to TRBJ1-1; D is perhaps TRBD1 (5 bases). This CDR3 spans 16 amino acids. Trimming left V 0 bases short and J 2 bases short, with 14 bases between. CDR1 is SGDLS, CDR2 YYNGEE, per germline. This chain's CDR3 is CASSVASIGGNTEAFF. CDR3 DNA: TGTGCCAGCAGCGTAGCTTCTATTGGGGGTAACACTGAAGCTTTCTTT.

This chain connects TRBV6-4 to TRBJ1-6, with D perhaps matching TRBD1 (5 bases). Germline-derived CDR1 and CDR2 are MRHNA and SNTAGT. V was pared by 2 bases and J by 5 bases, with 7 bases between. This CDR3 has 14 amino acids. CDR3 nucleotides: TGTGCCAGCAGTGACGGCAGGGATAATTCACCCCTCCACTTT. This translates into CASSDGRDNSPLHF.